Listed here are 17 T cell receptor beta chains from one sample, sequenced in a study of shared clonotypes between healthy human individuals. The repertoire was sequenced with immunoSEQ multiplex PCR; TCRdb's copy has only in-frame clones and lacks some. This table has about 1,900,000 clones, approximately 94% appearing once. CD8 cells classed as naive were CD45RO-negative and positively selected for CCR7, excluding terminally differentiated effector memory CD45RA+ cells. Sequencing was performed on naive CD8+ T cells sorted from blood. The origin of the receptors is a man aged 18 to 30 in good health.

The rearrangement joins TRBV30 to TRBJ2-7, with D tentatively TRBD1 (5 bases). CDR1 and CDR2 (germline): GTSNPN, SVGIG (reference sequence). The CDR3 runs 15 residues. V was pared by 2 bases and J by 0 bases, with 14 bases between. Here the CDR3 reads CAWSPRQGTSYEQYF. In DNA, the CDR3 is TGTGCCTGGAGTCCCCGCCAGGGAACCTCCTACGAGCAGTACTTC.

The chain couples TRBV4-1 to TRBJ2-5, with D maybe TRBD2 (6 bases). The CDR3 spans 17 residues. The germline V and J ends were trimmed by 1 base and 1 base, with 16 bases remaining between them. The germline V gene has CDR1 MGHRA and CDR2 YSYEKL. DNA of the CDR3: TGCGCCAGCAGCCAAGTCGAGGCTAGCGAATTCCAAGAGACCCAGTACTTC. It is translated as CASSQVEASEFQETQYF.

This chain joins TRBV27 and TRBJ2-5; the match to TRBD2 covers 7 bases. The germline gives CDR1 MNHEY, CDR2 SMNVEV (reference sequence). This CDR3 contains 14 residues. V trimming: 5 bases; J trimming: 5 bases; junction bases outside the gene matches: 8. Written as DNA, the CDR3 is TGTGCCAGCAGTACCTCCCCGCGGGGGGAGACCCAGTACTTC. This translates into CASSTSPRGETQYF.

As regards this clone: The identical CDR3 is also encoded by other nucleotide sequences in the sample. The rearrangement joins TRBV11-2 to TRBJ2-3, with TRBD2 matching 9 bases. The ends lost 4 bases at V and 1 base at J; junction bases unmatched: 0. Per germline, CDR1 SGHAT and CDR2 FQNNGV. The CDR3 is 14 residues long. CDR3 DNA sequence: TGTGCCAGCAGCTGGACTAGCGGCACAGATACGCAGTATTTT. As protein: CASSWTSGTDTQYF.

The chain couples TRBV2 to TRBJ1-1; weak D call: TRBD1 (6 bases). The CDR3 loop spans 14 amino acids. V was pared by 8 bases and J by 1 base, with 14 bases between. CDR1 is SNHLY, CDR2 FYNNEI, per germline. The CDR3 nucleotides read TGTGCCAGCCCCGTCGGGGGGGCGAACACTGAAGCTTTCTTT. Its protein is CASPVGGANTEAFF. Supplemented by reference TRBV2 and TRBJ1-1, the full variable domain reads EPEVTQTPSHQVTQMGQEVILRCVPISNHLYFYWYRQILGQKVEFLVSFYNNEISEKSEIFDDQFSVERPDGSNFTLKIRSTKLEDSAMYFCASPVGGANTEAFFGQGTRLTVV.

The chain joins TRBV27 to TRBJ2-7; tentatively, D is TRBD1 or TRBD2 (6 bases each). The CDR3 contains 16 residues. V shed 5 bases and J shed 2 bases, with 19 bases lying between them. Germline-derived CDR1 and CDR2 are MNHEY and SMNVEV (reference sequence). The CDR3 protein is CASSPSWGAVTYEQYF. DNA for the CDR3: TGTGCCAGCAGTCCCTCATGGGGGGCCGTTACCTACGAGCAGTACTTC.

The chain combines TRBV27 with TRBJ1-6; weak D call: TRBD1 (5 bases). The V gene lost 3 bases and the J gene lost 10 bases, with 13 bases spanning the gap. CDR1 is MNHEY, CDR2 SMNVEV, per germline (reference sequence). The CDR3 contains 14 residues. The CDR3: CASSFLGEGSPLHF. DNA of the CDR3: TGTGCCAGCAGTTTTCTAGGGGAAGGGTCACCCCTCCACTTT.

V and J are TRBV28 and TRBJ2-1; D not certain. The CDR3 has 13 residues. Trimming pared 7 bases from V and 9 bases from J, leaving 16 bases between. CDR1 and CDR2 from the germline V gene are MDHEN and SYDVKM. The DNA of the CDR3 is TGTGCCAGCACCCTCAATGGGGTCCTTGAGCAGTTCTTC. Translated, it gives CASTLNGVLEQFF.

A word on this clone: This same CDR3 is encoded by further DNA sequences in the sample. The chain has TRBV4-1 and TRBJ2-2; weak D call: TRBD1 (6 bases). This CDR3 has 14 amino acids. Germline V gene lookup returns CDR1 MGHRA and CDR2 YSYEKL. Trimming took off 1 base at V and 7 bases at J, with 10 bases between the two ends. CDR3: CASSQGTGIGELFF. CDR3 DNA: TGCGCCAGCAGCCAAGGAACAGGGATCGGGGAGCTGTTTTTT.

V is TRBV4-2 and J is TRBJ1-2; possibly TRBD1 for D (5 bases). CDR1 is LGHNA and CDR2 is YNFKEQ in the germline V gene. Trimming stripped 0 bases from V and 5 bases from J, with 10 bases between. This CDR3 contains 14 residues. CDR3 nucleotides: TGTGCCAGCAGCCAAGATGGGACGCTTTATGGCTACACCTTC. As protein: CASSQDGTLYGYTF.

The DNA for the CDR3 is TGTGCCAGCAGCTGGGGACTAGCGGGGGGGCCGGACAATGAGCAGTTCTTC. It yields the protein CASSWGLAGGPDNEQFF. V is TRBV7-9 and J is TRBJ2-1; 16 bases align to TRBD2. Germline V gene sequence: CDR1 SEHNR, CDR2 FQNEAQ (reference sequence). This CDR3 is built from 17 residues. V trimming: 4 bases; J trimming: 5 bases; junction bases outside the gene matches: 5.

This chain joins TRBV6-5 and TRBJ1-4, with 8 bases fitting TRBD1. The CDR3 is made up of 15 amino acids. Germline V gene sequence: CDR1 MNHEY, CDR2 SVGAGI. V shed 2 bases, J shed 8 bases, and the junction held 7 bases outside the gene matches. CDR3 in DNA: TGTGCCAGCAGTTACATGCAGGGGGCAAGAGAAAAACTGTTTTTT. Its protein product is CASSYMQGAREKLFF.

The gene calls are TRBV5-1 and TRBJ2-7, with D possibly matching TRBD2 (6 bases). The length of the CDR3 is 12 residues. Trimming cost V 4 bases and J 5 bases, with 10 bases left between them. CDR1 and CDR2 (germline): SGHRS, YFSETQ. This chain's CDR3 is CASSPGLHEQYF. The CDR3 coding sequence is TGCGCCAGCAGCCCGGGACTGCACGAGCAGTACTTC.

The chain joins TRBV5-1 to TRBJ1-2; possibly TRBD1 for D (5 bases). Deletions cut 0 bases from V and 1 base from J, with 7 bases between. The CDR3 runs 14 residues. Germline lookup yields CDR1 SGHRS and CDR2 YFSETQ. Here the CDR3 DNA reads TGCGCCAGCAGCTTGGGGGACCTTAACTATGGCTACACCTTC. Protein product: CASSLGDLNYGYTF.

The table lists this clone with a count of one. The rearrangement uses TRBV6-5 and TRBJ1-1; 7 nucleotides match TRBD1. With 4 bases clipped from V and 3 bases from J, the junction kept 11 bases outside the gene matches. The CDR3 covers 16 residues. Germline CDR1 is MNHEY and CDR2 is SVGAGI. CDR3 in amino acids: CASSSFSTGRDTEAFF. The CDR3 nucleotides read TGTGCCAGCAGTTCTTTCTCGACAGGGCGGGACACTGAAGCTTTCTTT.

This chain connects TRBV13 to TRBJ2-7; D is undetermined. Germline V CDR1 and CDR2: PRHDT, FYEKMQ (reference sequence). The CDR3 extends over 12 amino acids. Trimming shortened V by 0 bases and J by 5 bases, and 5 bases separated the two germline ends. The CDR3 DNA is TGTGCCAGCAGCTTAGGAGAGGACGAGCAGTACTTC. Amino acids: CASSLGEDEQYF.

The chain joins TRBV10-3 to TRBJ2-7; possibly TRBD1 for D (5 bases). Germline lookup yields CDR1 ENHRY and CDR2 SYGVKD. Trimming shortened V by 3 bases and J by 4 bases, and 13 bases separated the two germline ends. The CDR3 consists of 14 residues. The CDR3 DNA reads TGTGCCATCAGTGATGGCAGGGTTGATTACGAGCAGTACTTC. It specifies CAISDGRVDYEQYF.